One T cell receptor (beta chain) is described in this entry. Its binding antigen is unknown. The junction departs from germline at one end; a sequencing error may be responsible. At the DNA level, this CDR3 is encoded by other sequences in the same sample as well. Library method: the immunoSEQ multiplex PCR assay. For the multiplex PCR, a mixture combining 60 forward primers for TCR Vbeta segments and 13 reverse primers for TCR Jbeta segments was used. The CDR3 region of rearranged TCR beta genes was amplified from genomic DNA by a multiplex PCR assay. Amplified TCR beta libraries were sequenced as 87-base-pair reads on the Illumina HiSeq System. The authors' analysis ran thus. In a later analysis, 80 million or so unique TCR beta chains were counted across the 666 repertoires, and roughly 10 million of these chains were shared by at least two donors. To remove PCR and sequencing errors, raw reads were error-corrected and collapsed into unique sequences using a nearest-neighbor algorithm that merged closely related sequences. CDR3 sequences were aligned to IMGT reference sequences to assign V, D and J gene segments. For a sequence to be retained, a match of at least six nucleotides to both a V gene segment and a J gene segment was required. A rearrangement counted as productive if the CDR3 had no stop codons and remained in frame with V and J, and every other rearrangement counted as non-productive. CDR3 was defined by IMGT convention, running from the second conserved V-encoded cysteine to the conserved J-encoded phenylalanine. The earlier analysis of around 640 of the donors excluded sequences that lacked an unambiguous match to a single V gene segment. In an earlier analysis of 587 of the donors, V segments were called functional above 56.7% productive rearrangements and were called segregating when the between-donor standard deviation exceeded 5%. A statistical classification framework was built to diagnose cytomegalovirus status from the catalog of TCR beta chain sequences. In a later analysis, V and J genes were assigned by comparing TCR nucleotide sequences against IMGT/GENE-DB human TR gene sequences. A later analysis assigned CDR3 sequences and most-parsimonious VDJ recombination scenarios with the TCRdist pipeline. In a later analysis, each TCR beta chain was defined by its CDR3 amino acid sequence together with its V-gene family, and reads without a unique V-gene family were excluded. As a way to deal with suspected cross-contamination and a sequencing artifact, a later analysis dropped approximately 590 nucleotide sequences that were highly shared and had low generation probability. A later analysis calculated a clonal expansion index for each public chain from normalized within-repertoire ranks of inferred template counts. Generation probabilities in a later analysis came from a VDJ recombination model fitted to out-of-frame rearrangements, and those results were checked against IGoR. A later analysis scored TCR-TCR, TCR-HLA and TCR-CMV co-occurrence with hypergeometric tests, applying a repertoire-size bias correction to TCR pairs. False discovery rates were estimated in a later analysis by permuting HLA or CMV assignments 20 times. In a later analysis, co-occurring TCRs were grouped using DBSCAN, with TCRdist sequence similarity added in when clustering inside HLA-allele-positive subsets. For co-occurrence clustering, repertoires with fewer than 30,000 or more than 120,000 public chains were excluded, along with roughly 5 repertoires with anomalous nucleotide sharing. Here the immuneACCESS table is served through TCRdb, limited to in-frame sequences with V and J called. Missing clones are a known gap in these copies; in checked studies unresolved V genes cover under half, and the rest lacks a known reason. The V and J calls and clone size come from that table; D and trimming were worked out from the DNA. The sample table records over 150,000 clones; roughly 76% of these occur just once. Clones ranked in the top ten supply less than 15% of the sample.

The data are from a study of cytomegalovirus exposure and HLA in healthy donors (dated by TCRdb to the late 2010s). For the wider study: According to an earlier analysis of several hundred of the donors, 150 million to 200 million T cells yielded 90 million to 140 million unique TCR beta sequences and roughly 280 Gb of sequence data. An early release covering 550 to 700 HLA-typed donors comprised roughly 300 gigabases of sequencing data and 85 million or so unique TCR sequences. Of the 300 to 450 genotyped donors, less than 85% were placed in the genetic ancestry cluster associated with self-reported Caucasian donors. The aim of the study was to test whether cataloging public T cell receptors could identify signatures of past pathogen exposure. The study profiled the T cell repertoires of more than 500 subjects by immunosequencing and related them to cytomegalovirus serostatus. A separate validation cohort of roughly 130 different subjects was used in addition to the roughly 640-subject first cohort. The study combined high-throughput TCR immunosequencing, statistical association of individual TCRs with disease status, and machine learning to predict cytomegalovirus infection status. To study patterns of TCR occurrence, a later analysis re-analyzed previously published TCR beta repertoires from 666 donors and added high-resolution HLA genotyping. In the later analysis, no new phenotypic data were used to find candidate immune exposures; instead, reliance was placed on TCR beta sequences and their occurrence across donors. In an earlier analysis of roughly 540 of the donors, high-throughput TCR beta sequencing was used to judge whether each TCR beta V gene segment behaved as functional or pseudogenic. Donor age, sex, ethnicity and CMV serostatus were compiled alongside the repertoire data. In a later genetic analysis, genome-wide SNP genotypes for about three fifths of the roughly 670 donors were used, and that subset was treated as a discovery cohort. All discovery cohort repertoires had been generated using a single sequencing platform. Both class I and class II loci were covered by HLA typing, at four-digit resolution. The number of donors typed differed by locus, with roughly 620-630 for A, B, C, DRB1 and DQB1, 522 for DQA1, about 610 for DPA1, and roughly 450 for DPB1. Several DR-DQ haplotypes were handled as single units for association and clustering because linkage in the cohort was strong. On average, around 240,000 unique TCR beta nucleotide sequences were sequenced per donor among more than 350 genotyped donors of the cohort, with 15% to 20% of those sequences being non-productive.

Measured from the cysteine to the phenylalanine, the CDR3 is 15 residues long. Left in the record is the CDR3 DNA by itself, 45 bases read in frame from the first base. CDR1 LGHNA and CDR2 YSLEER are derived from the germline V gene. Results and caveats for the whole study, not just this receptor: Correlated functional status among segregating V segments might be attributable to linkage disequilibrium, but an unknown experimental factor could not be ruled out. According to the authors, the approach could potentially be generalized to other disease states and immunological phenotypes. A total of roughly 160 TCR beta chains were listed by the study as associated with cytomegalovirus. A later analysis found that HLA-associated TCR beta chains were more clonally expanded and had lower generation probabilities than equally common non-associated chains. Broadly in line with IMGT annotations, most TCR beta V segments showed up in productive rearrangements about 90% or about 30% of the time in an earlier analysis of several hundred of the donors. The only immune exposure information available for the cohort was CMV serostatus. The earlier analysis of 587 of the donors excluded some 15 rarely observed V segments, including chromosome 9 orphons, because counts were too low. The classifier was reported to diagnose cytomegalovirus status with high specificity and sensitivity in both the original cohort and the validation cohort. Because HLA typing was unavailable for some donors at each locus, only the typed subset was used in association tests. A later genetic analysis reported fewer N-insertions in productive TCRs among donors in an Asian-associated ancestry cluster than the roughly 700-donor mean. When HLA alleles, especially DR and DQ, strongly co-occurred, attributing TCR associations to individual alleles was difficult. Specific HLA alleles were associated with more than 15,000 TCR beta sequences at a false discovery rate of 0.05 in a later analysis. A further reported finding was that TCR beta sequences accurately predicted the HLA-A and HLA-B alleles for most subjects in the first cohort. Most CMV-associated TCR beta chains appeared to be HLA-restricted in a later analysis, and the HLA associations seemed to be driven largely by CMV exposure. The sequencing pipeline was judged likely to have produced a cluster of highly shared sequence variants as a technical artifact. Because the 87-base-pair reads could not distinguish some IMGT-functional V segments, including TRBV6-2 and TRBV6-3, those segments were excluded. Several of the top co-occurrence clusters appeared to be linked to parvovirus B19, influenza, CMV and Epstein-Barr virus, according to a later analysis. While some public TCRs were present in many individuals, most TCR sequences turned up only very rarely across donors. Sequencing depth was assumed to be roughly uniform across donors in the presence/absence analyses, though that assumption may not hold. A later genetic analysis associated a missense DCLRE1C variant with V-gene and J-gene trimming of TCR beta chains, and an independent cohort replicated the association. In a later analysis, the rate of TCR association differed among HLA loci, with DRB1 alleles having the most associated TCRs and HLA-C alleles having the fewest. A few of the identified cytomegalovirus-associated TCR beta chains were confirmed in vitro to be specific for cytomegalovirus antigens. This cohort had only TCR beta chains sequenced, and the lack of alpha or paired-chain data limited which features could be detected.

The cohort was made up of roughly 670 healthy bone marrow donors. Cohort members were all nominally healthy when sampled, although unrecorded immune exposures were likely present. The donor tested CMV seronegative, placing the donor among the 350 or so seronegative members of the cohort. Each donor provided a peripheral blood sample, and peripheral blood mononuclear cells were used for TCR beta sequencing. The Qiagen DNeasy Blood Extraction Kit was used to extract genomic DNA from the blood cell samples. This chain joins TRBV4-3 to TRBJ2-1; the D gene is possibly TRBD2, with 6 bases matching. The receptor's source is a woman aged 45-59 years in good health and CMV-seronegative. Sequencing was performed on PBMCs. The sequenced DNA: TGCGCCAGCAGCTTTCGGGACTTCTCCTACAATGAACAGTTCTTC. It specifies CASSFRDFSYNEQFF.